This TCR beta chain was observed in a study of blood T cells in healthy people across ages. This clonotype was detected only a few times. Its target is unknown. The CDR3 extends over 15 amino acids. The V gene's germline CDR1 is LNHDA and CDR2 SQIVND (reference sequence). The second PCR ran roughly 6 to 11 cycles with a sample-barcoded 5' primer and J-beta primers. Every sample returned 2.5 million or more CDR3-containing paired-end reads. MiXCR, run by TCRdb on the 5' RACE reads, gives a single entry per CDR3 protein. This table has roughly 1.5 million distinct CDR3 sequences, 35% to 45% appearing once. Study-wide results and caveats: Older individuals had lower TCR beta diversity per million T cells (the decline was roughly linear).

The origin of this receptor is a woman between 18 and 29 years old in good health. This rearrangement joins TRBV19 to TRBJ2-5; 9 nucleotides agree with TRBD1. Judging by the DNA end, TRBJ2-7 fits better; the J call may be wrong. Sequencing was performed on blood. This CDR3 is CASSISGQGFHEQYF. CDR3 bases: TGTGCCAGTAGTATTTCGGGACAGGGCTTCCACGAGCAGTACTTC.